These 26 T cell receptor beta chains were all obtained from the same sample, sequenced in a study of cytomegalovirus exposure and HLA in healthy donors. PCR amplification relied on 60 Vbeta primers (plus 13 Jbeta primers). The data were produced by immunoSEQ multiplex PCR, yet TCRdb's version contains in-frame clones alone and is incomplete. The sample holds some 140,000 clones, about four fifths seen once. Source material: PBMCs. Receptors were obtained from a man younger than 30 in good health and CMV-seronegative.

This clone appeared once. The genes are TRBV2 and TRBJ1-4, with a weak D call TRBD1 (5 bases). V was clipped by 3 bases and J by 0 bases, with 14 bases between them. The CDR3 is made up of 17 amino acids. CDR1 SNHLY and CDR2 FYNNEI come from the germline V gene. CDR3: CASSDPIETATNEKLFF. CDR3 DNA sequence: TGTGCCAGCAGTGACCCGATTGAGACAGCAACTAATGAAAAACTGTTTTTT.

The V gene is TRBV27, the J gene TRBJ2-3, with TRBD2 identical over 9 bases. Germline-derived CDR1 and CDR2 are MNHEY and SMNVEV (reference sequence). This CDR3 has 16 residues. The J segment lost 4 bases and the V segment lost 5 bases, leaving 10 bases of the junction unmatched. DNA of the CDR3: TGTGCCAGCAGTCCCGAAGCGGGGGGCGACGCAGATACGCAGTATTTT. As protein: CASSPEAGGDADTQYF.

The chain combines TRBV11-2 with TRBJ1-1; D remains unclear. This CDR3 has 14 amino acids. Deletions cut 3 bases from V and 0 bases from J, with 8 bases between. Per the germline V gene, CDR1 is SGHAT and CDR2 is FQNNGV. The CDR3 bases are TGTGCCAGCAGCTTGGTTCGGTTGAACACTGAAGCTTTCTTT. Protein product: CASSLVRLNTEAFF.

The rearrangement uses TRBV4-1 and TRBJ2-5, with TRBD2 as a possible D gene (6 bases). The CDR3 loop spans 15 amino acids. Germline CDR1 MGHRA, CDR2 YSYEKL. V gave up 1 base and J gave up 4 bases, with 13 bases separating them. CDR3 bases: TGCGCCAGCAGCCAAGCCTCGGGGGATCGAGAGACCCAGTACTTC. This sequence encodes CASSQASGDRETQYF.

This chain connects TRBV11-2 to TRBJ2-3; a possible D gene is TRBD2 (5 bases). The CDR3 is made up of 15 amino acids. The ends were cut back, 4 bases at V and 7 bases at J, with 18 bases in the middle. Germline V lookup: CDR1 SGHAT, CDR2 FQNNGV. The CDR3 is CASSSPGLLVNTQYF. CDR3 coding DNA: TGTGCCAGCAGCTCTCCTGGACTCCTAGTGAATACGCAGTATTTT.

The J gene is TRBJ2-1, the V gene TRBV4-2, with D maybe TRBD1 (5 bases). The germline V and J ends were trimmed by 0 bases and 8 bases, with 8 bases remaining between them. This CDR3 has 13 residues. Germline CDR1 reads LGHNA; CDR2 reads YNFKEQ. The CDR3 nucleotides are TGTGCCAGCAGCCAAGAACAGGTGGATGAGCAGTTCTTC. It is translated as CASSQEQVDEQFF.

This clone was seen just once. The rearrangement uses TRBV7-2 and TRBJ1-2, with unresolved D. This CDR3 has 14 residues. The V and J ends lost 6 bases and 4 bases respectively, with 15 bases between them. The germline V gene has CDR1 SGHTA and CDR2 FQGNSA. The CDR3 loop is CASRAPGEGYGYTF. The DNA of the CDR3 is TGTGCCAGCAGGGCCCCCGGAGAGGGCTATGGCTACACCTTC.

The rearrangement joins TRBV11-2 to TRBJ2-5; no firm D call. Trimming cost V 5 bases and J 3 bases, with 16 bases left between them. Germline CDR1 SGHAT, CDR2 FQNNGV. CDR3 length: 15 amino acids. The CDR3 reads CASSPPEAREETQYF. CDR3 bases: TGTGCCAGCAGCCCCCCAGAGGCCCGGGAAGAGACCCAGTACTTC.

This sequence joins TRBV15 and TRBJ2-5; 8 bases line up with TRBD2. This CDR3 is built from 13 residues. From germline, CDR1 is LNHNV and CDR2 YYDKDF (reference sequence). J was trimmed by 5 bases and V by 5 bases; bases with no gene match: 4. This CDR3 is CATSVRLAETQYF. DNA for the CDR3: TGTGCCACCAGCGTCCGACTAGCGGAGACCCAGTACTTC.

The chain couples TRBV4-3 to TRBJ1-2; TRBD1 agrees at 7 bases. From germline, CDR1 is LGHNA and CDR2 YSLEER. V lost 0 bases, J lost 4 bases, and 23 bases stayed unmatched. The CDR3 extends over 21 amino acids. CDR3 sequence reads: CASSQDFREGQAVYLSYGYTF. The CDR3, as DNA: TGCGCCAGCAGCCAAGATTTCCGGGAAGGACAGGCAGTCTACCTATCCTATGGCTACACCTTC.

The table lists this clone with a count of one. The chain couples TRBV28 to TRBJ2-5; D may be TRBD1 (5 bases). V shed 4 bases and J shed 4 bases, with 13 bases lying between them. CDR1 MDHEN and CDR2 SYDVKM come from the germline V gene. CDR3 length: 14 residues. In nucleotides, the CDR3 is TGTGCCAGCAGTTCGCCTGGGGCCGCAGAGACCCAGTACTTC. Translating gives CASSSPGAAETQYF.

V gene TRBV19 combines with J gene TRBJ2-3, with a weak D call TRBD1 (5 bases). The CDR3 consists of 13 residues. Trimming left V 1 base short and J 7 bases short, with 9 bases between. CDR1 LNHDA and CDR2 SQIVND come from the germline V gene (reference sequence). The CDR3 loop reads CASSIGGSNTQYF. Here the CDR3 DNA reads TGTGCCAGTAGTATAGGGGGCAGTAATACGCAGTATTTT.

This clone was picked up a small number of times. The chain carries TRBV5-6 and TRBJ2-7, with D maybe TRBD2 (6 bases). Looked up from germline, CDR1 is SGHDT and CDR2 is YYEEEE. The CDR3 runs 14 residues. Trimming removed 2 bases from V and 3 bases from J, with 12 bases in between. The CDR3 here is CASSFTMGGYEQYF. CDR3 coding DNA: TGTGCCAGCAGCTTTACGATGGGGGGCTACGAGCAGTACTTC.

CDR3 DNA: TGCGCCAGCAGCGATCGACTAGCGGGGGGGCGGACAGATACGCAGTATTTT. Its protein product is CASSDRLAGGRTDTQYF. This chain connects TRBV4-1 to TRBJ2-3; 14 nucleotides match TRBD2. This CDR3 is 17 amino acids long. CDR1 MGHRA and CDR2 YSYEKL come from the germline V gene. The ends lost 5 bases at V and 3 bases at J; junction bases unmatched: 7.

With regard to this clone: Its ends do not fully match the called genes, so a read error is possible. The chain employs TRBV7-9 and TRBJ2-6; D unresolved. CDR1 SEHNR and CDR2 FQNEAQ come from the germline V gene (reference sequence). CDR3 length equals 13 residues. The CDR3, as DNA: TGTGCCAGCAGCTTAGATCCCCCCAACGGCCTGACTTTC. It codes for CASSLDPPNGLTF.

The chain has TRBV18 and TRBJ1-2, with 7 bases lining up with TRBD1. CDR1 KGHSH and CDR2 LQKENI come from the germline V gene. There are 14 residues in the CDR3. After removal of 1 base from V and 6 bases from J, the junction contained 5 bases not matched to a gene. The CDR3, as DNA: TGTGCCAGCTCACCACAGGGGGCGCCGAATGGCTACACCTTC. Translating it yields CASSPQGAPNGYTF.

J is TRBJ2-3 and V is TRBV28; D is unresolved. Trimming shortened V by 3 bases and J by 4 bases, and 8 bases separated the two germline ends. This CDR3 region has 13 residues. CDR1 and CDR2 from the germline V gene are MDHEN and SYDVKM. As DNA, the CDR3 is TGTGCCAGCAGTTTTGTAGTTTCAGATACGCAGTATTTT. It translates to CASSFVVSDTQYF.

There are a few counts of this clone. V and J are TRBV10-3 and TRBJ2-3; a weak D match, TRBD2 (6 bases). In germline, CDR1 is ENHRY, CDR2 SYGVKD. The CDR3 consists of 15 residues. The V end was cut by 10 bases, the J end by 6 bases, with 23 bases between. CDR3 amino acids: CATESSAPPGDTQYF. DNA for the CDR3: TGTGCCACGGAGTCTAGCGCACCACCAGGCGATACGCAGTATTTT.

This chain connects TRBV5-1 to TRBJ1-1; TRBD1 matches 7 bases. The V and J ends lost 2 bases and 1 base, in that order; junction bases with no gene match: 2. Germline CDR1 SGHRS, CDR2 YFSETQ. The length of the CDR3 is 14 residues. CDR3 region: CASSLQGQNTEAFF. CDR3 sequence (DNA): TGCGCCAGCAGCTTACAGGGGCAGAACACTGAAGCTTTCTTT.

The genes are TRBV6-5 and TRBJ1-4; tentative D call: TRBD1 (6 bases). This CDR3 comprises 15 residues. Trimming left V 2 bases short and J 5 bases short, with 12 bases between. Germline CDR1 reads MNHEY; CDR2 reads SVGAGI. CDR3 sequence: CASSYRQGRNEKLFF. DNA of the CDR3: TGTGCCAGCAGTTACCGGCAGGGGCGGAATGAAAAACTGTTTTTT.

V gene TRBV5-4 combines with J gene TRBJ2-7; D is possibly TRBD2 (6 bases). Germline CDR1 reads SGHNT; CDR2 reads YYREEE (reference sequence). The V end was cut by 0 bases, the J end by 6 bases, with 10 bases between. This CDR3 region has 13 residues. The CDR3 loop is CASSLARGTEQYF. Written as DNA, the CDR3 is TGTGCCAGCAGCTTGGCTCGGGGGACCGAGCAGTACTTC.

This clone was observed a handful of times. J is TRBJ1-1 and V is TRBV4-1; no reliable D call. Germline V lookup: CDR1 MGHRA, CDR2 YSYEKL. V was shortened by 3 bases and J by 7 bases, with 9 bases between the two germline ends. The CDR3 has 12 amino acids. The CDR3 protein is CASSHQAGEAFF. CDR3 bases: TGCGCCAGCAGCCACCAGGCGGGTGAAGCTTTCTTT.

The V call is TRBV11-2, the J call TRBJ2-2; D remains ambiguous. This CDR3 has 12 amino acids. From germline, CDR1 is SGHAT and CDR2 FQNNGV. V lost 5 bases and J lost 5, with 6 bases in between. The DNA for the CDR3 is TGTGCCAGCAGCCGGAGTACCGGGGAGCTGTTTTTT. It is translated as CASSRSTGELFF.

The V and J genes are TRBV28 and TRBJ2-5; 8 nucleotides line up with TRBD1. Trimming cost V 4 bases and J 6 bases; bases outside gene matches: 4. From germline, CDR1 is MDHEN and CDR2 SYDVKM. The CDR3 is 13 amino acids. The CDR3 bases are TGTGCCAGCAGTTCCGACAGGGGAAAGACCCAGTACTTC. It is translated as CASSSDRGKTQYF.

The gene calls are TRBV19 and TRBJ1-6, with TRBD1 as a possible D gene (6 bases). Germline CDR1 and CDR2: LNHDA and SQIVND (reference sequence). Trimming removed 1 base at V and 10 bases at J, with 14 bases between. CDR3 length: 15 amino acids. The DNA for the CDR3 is TGTGCCAGTAGTATAGGCCGACCGGGACAATCACCCCTCCACTTT. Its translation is CASSIGRPGQSPLHF.

CDR3 residues: CASSGTGPSGANVLTF. The CDR3 DNA reads as TGTGCCAGCAGCGGGACAGGTCCTTCTGGGGCCAACGTCCTGACTTTC. The rearrangement links TRBV9 to TRBJ2-6; 7 bases are a match to TRBD1. The CDR3 totals 16 residues. With V trimmed by 3 bases and J by 1 base, 4 bases remained unmatched. The germline gives CDR1 SGDLS, CDR2 YYNGEE.